The clone carrying this T cell receptor (beta chain) was detected a few times. Germline CDR1 is DFQATT and CDR2 is SNEGSKA (reference sequence). V was cut by 3 bases and J by 5 bases, with 13 bases left in between. This CDR3 spans 13 amino acids. TCRdb's copy holds only in-frame clones and misses some; the assay was immunoSEQ multiplex PCR. This table has about 240,000 clones, roughly four fifths appearing once. The data were obtained in a study of blood T cell repertoires in COVID-19. Overall study: PBMCs, B-cell-depleted T cells, or T cells provided the cDNA or gDNA that made up the material.

The sequenced material came from peripheral blood. The chain links TRBV20-1 to TRBJ2-5; D may be TRBD2 (6 bases). This clonotype was obtained from a woman of 80 years or more with acute or convalescent COVID-19. CDR3 protein: CSASGASAETQYF. The DNA of the CDR3 is TGCAGTGCTAGTGGGGCTAGCGCGGAGACCCAGTACTTC.